This T cell receptor (beta chain) stems from a study of blood T cell repertoires in COVID-19. The wider study: T cells, B-cell-depleted T cells, or PBMCs supplied cDNA or gDNA.

This clone was counted a single time. Here immunoSEQ multiplex PCR was the method, and the copy in TCRdb shows in-frame clones only, minus some. There are about 45,000 clones in the sample; roughly 76% occur only once, and 25% to 35% lies in the top ten. Germline V CDR1 and CDR2: SGHRS, YFSETQ. The CDR3 totals 14 residues. V shed 6 bases and J shed 2 bases, with 15 bases lying between them. This TCR derives from a woman in her 70s with acute or convalescent COVID-19. The material sequenced was peripheral blood. V gene TRBV5-1 combines with J gene TRBJ2-7, with a tentative D call TRBD1 (5 bases). CDR3 sequence (DNA): TGCGCCAGCACTCCCTTGGACACGGCCTACGAGCAGTACTTC. Amino acids: CASTPLDTAYEQYF. Full variable domain (rest looked up from reference TRBV5-1 and TRBJ2-7): KAGVTQTPRYLIKTRGQQVTLSCSPISGHRSVSWYQQTPGQGLQFLFEYFSETQRNKGNFPGRFSGRQFSNSRSEMNVSTLELGDSALYLCASTPLDTAYEQYFGPGTRLTVT.